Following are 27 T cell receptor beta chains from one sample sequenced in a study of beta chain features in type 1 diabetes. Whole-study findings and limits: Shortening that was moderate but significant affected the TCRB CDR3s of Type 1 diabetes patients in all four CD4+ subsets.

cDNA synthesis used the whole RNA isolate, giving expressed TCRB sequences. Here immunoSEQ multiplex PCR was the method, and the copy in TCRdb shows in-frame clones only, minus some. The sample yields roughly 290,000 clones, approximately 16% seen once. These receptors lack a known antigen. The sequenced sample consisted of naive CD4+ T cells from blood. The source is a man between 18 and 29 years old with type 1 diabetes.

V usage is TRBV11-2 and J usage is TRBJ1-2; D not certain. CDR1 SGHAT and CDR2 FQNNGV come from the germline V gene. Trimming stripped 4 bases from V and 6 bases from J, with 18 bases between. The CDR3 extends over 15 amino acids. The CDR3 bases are TGTGCCAGCAGCTCGTACAAGATGGAGCAGAATGGCTACACCTTC. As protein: CASSSYKMEQNGYTF.

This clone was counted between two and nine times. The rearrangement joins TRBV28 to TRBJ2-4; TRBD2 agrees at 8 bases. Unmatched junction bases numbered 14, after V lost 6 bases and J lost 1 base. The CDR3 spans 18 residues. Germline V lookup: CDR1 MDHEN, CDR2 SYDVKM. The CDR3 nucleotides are TGTGCCAGCAGGCCAACTAGCGGAAAACTCGGGGCCAAAAACATTCAGTACTTC. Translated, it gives CASRPTSGKLGAKNIQYF.

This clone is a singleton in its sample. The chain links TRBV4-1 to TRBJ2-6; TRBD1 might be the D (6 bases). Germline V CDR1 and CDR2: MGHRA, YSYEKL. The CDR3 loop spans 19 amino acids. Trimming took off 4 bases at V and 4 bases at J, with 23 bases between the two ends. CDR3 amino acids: CASSRTQQGIPPGANVLTF. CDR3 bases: TGCGCCAGCAGCCGAACTCAACAGGGCATCCCCCCCGGGGCCAACGTCCTGACTTTC.

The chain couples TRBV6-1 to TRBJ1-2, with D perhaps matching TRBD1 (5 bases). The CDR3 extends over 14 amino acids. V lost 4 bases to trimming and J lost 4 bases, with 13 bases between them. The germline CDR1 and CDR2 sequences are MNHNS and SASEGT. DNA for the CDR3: TGTGCCAGCAGTGGGGGGGACGGACTCTATGGCTACACCTTC. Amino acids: CASSGGDGLYGYTF.

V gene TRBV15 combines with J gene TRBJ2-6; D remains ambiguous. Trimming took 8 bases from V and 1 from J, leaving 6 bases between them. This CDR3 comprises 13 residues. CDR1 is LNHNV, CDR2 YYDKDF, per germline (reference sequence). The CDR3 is CATFLSGANVLTF. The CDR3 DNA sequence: TGTGCCACCTTTCTTTCTGGGGCCAACGTCCTGACTTTC. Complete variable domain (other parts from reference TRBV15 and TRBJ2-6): DAMVIQNPRYQVTQFGKPVTLSCSQTLNHNVMYWYQQKSSQAPKLLFHYYDKDFNNEADTPDNFQSRRPNTSFCFLDIRSPGLGDTAMYLCATFLSGANVLTFGAGSRLTVL.

The CDR3 is CSGSGVYGYTF. The CDR3 nucleotides are TGCAGTGGCAGCGGCGTCTATGGCTACACCTTC. This chain connects TRBV20-1 to TRBJ1-2; no clear D. The germline CDR1 and CDR2 sequences are DFQATT and SNEGSKA (reference sequence). The CDR3 is made up of 11 amino acids. The germline V and J ends were trimmed by 7 bases and 4 bases, with 10 bases remaining between them.

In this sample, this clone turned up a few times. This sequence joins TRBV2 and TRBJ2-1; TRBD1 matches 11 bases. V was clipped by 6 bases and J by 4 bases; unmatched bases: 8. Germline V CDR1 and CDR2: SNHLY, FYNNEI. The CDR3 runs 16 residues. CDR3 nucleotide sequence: TGTGCCAGCAGGGGGGGACAGGGGGAAAAATACAATGAGCAGTTCTTC. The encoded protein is CASRGGQGEKYNEQFF.

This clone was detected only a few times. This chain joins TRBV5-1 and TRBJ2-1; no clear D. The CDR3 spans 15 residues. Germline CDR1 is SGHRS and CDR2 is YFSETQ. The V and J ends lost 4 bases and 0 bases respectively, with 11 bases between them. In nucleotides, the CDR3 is TGCGCCAGCAGCCCAGACACGAGCTCCTACAATGAGCAGTTCTTC. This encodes CASSPDTSSYNEQFF.

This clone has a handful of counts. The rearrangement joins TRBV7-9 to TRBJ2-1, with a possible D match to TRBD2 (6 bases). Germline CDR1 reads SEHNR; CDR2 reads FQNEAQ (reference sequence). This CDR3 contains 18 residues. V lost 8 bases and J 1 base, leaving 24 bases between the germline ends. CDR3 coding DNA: TGTGCCAGCTTACCCCCTCCCGGGGGATTGCCGTCCTACAATGAGCAGTTCTTC. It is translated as CASLPPPGGLPSYNEQFF. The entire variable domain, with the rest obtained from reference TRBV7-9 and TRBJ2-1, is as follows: DTGVSQNPRHKITKRGQNVTFRCDPISEHNRLYWYRQTLGQGPEFLTYFQNEAQLEKSRLLSDRFSAERPKGSFSTLEIQRTEQGDSAMYLCASLPPPGGLPSYNEQFFGPGTRLTVL.

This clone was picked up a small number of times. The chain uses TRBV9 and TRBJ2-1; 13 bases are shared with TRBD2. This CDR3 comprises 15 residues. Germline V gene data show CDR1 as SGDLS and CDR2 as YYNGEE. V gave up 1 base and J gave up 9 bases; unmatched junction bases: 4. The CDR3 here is CASSVTGLAGIEQFF. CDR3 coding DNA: TGTGCCAGCAGCGTAACGGGACTAGCGGGAATTGAGCAGTTCTTC.

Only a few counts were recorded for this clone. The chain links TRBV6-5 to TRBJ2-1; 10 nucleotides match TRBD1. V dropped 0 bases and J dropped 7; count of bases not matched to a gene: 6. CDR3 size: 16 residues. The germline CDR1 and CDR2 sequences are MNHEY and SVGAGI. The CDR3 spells CASSYSRQGAKNEQFF. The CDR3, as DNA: TGTGCCAGCAGTTACTCGCGACAGGGGGCAAAGAATGAGCAGTTCTTC.

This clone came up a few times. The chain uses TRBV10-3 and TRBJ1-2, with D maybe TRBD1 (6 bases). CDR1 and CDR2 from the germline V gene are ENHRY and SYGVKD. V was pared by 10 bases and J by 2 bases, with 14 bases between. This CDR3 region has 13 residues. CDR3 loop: CANSGGPNYGYTF. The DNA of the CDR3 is TGTGCCAACTCGGGGGGGCCGAACTATGGCTACACCTTC.

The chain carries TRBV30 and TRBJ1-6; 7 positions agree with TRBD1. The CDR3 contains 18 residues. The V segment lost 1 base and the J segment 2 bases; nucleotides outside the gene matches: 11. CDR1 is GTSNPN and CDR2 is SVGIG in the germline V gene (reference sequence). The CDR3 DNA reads TGTGCCTGGAGTGCGACCCGGACAGGACGACCCTATAATTCACCCCTCCACTTT. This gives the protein CAWSATRTGRPYNSPLHF.

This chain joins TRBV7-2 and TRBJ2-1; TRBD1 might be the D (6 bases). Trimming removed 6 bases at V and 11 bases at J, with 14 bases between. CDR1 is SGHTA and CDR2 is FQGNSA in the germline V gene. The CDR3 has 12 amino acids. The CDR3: CASSSRQEKQFF. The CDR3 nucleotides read TGTGCCAGCAGTTCACGACAGGAGAAGCAGTTCTTC.

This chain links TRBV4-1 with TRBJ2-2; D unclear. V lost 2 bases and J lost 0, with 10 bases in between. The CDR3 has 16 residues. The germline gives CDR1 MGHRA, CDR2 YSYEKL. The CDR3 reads CASSQSPSANTGELFF. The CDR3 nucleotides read TGCGCCAGCAGCCAATCTCCCAGCGCGAACACCGGGGAGCTGTTTTTT.

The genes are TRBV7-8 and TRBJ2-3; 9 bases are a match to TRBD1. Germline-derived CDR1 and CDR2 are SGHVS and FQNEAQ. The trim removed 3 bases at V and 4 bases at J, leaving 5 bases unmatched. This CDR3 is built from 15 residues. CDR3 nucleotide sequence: TGTGCCAGCAGCTTTGTGGGACAGGGAGCAGATACGCAGTATTTT. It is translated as CASSFVGQGADTQYF.

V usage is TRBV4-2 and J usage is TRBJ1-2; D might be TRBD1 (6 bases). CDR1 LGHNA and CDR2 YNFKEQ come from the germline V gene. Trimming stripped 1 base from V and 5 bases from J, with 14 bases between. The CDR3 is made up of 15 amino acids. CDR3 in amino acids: CASSQGRGTPYGYTF. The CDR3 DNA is TGTGCCAGCAGCCAAGGTCGAGGGACACCGTATGGCTACACCTTC.

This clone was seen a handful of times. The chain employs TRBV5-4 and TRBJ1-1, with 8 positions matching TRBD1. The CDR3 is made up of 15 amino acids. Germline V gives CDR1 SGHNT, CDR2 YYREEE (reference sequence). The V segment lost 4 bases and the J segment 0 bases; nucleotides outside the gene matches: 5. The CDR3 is CASSGRTGMNTEAFF. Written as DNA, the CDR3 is TGTGCCAGCAGCGGGCGGACAGGGATGAACACTGAAGCTTTCTTT.

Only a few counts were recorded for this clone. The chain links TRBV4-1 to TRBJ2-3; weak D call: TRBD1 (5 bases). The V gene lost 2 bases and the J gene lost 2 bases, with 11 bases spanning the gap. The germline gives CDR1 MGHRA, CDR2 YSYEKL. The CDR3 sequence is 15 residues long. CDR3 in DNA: TGCGCCAGCAGCCAAATAGGGGTACCCACAGATACGCAGTATTTT. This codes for CASSQIGVPTDTQYF.

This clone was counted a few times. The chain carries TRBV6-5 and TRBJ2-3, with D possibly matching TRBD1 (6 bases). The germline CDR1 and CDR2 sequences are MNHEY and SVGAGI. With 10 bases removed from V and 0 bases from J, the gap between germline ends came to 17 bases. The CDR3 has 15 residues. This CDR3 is CATARQDASTDTQYF. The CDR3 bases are TGTGCCACCGCAAGACAGGACGCTAGCACAGATACGCAGTATTTT.

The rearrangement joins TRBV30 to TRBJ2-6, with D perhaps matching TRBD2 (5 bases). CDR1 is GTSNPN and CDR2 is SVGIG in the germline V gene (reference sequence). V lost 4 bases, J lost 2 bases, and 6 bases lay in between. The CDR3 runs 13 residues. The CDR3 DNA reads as TGTGCCTGGACACTAGCTGGGGCCAACGTCCTGACTTTC. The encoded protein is CAWTLAGANVLTF.

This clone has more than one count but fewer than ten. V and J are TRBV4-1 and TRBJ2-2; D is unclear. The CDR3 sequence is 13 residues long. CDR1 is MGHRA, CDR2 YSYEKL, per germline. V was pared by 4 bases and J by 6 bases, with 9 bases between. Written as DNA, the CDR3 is TGCGCCAGCAGCCGCGTTCCTTCCGGGGAGCTGTTTTTT. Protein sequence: CASSRVPSGELFF.

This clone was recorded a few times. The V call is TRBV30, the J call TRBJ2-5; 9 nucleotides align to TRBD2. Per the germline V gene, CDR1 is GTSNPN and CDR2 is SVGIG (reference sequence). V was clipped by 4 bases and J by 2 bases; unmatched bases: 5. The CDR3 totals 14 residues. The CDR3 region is CAWTPTSGQETQYF. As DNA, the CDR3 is TGTGCCTGGACCCCGACTAGCGGACAAGAGACCCAGTACTTC.

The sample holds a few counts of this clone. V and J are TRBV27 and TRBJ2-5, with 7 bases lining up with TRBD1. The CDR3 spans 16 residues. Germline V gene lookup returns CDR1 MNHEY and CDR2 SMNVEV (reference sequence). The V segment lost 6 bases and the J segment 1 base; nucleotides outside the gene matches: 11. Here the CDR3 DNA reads TGTGCCAGCAGCTTCGCCGACGGACAGGCCCAAGAGACCCAGTACTTC. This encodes CASSFADGQAQETQYF.

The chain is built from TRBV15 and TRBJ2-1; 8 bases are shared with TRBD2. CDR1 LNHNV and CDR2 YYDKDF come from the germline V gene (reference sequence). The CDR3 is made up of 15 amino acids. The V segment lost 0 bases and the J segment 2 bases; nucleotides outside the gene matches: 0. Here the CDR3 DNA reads TGTGCCACCAGCAGAGAAGCGGGGGCCTACAATGAGCAGTTCTTC. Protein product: CATSREAGAYNEQFF.

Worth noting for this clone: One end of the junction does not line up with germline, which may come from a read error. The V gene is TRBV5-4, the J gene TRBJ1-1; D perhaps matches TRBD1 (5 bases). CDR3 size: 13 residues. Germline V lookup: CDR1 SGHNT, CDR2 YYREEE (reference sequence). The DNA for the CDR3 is TGCGCCAGCAGCTCCCAGGGTGGGACTGAAGCTTTCTTT. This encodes CASSSQGGTEAFF.

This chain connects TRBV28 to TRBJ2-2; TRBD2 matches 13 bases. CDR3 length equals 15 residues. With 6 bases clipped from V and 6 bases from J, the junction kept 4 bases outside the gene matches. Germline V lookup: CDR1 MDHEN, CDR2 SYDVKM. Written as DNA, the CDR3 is TGTGCCAGCAGGCCGACTAGCGGGAGGTCCGGGGAGCTGTTTTTT. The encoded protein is CASRPTSGRSGELFF.